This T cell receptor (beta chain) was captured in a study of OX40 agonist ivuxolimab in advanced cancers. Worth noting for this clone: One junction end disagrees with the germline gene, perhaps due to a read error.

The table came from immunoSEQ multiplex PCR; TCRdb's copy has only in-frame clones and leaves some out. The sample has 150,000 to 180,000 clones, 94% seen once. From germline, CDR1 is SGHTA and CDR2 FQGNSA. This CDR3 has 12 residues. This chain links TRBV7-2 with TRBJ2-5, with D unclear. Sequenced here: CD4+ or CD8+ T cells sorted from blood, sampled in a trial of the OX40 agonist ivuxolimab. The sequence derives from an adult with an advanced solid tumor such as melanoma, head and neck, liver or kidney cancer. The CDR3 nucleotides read TGTGCCAGCAGCTTATACCAGGAGACCCAGTACTTC. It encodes CASSLYQETQYF.